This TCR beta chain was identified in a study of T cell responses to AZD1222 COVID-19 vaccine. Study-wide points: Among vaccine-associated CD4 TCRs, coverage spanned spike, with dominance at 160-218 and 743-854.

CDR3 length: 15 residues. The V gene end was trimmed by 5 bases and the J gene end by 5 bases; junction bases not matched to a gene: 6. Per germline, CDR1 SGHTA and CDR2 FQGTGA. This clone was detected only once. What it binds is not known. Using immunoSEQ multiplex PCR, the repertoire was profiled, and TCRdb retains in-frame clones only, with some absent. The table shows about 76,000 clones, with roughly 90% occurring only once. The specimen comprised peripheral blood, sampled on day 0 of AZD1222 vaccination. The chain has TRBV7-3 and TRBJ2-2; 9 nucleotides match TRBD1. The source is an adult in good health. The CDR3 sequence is CASSLQGARTGELFF. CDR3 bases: TGTGCCAGCAGCCTACAGGGGGCGCGAACCGGGGAGCTGTTTTTT.